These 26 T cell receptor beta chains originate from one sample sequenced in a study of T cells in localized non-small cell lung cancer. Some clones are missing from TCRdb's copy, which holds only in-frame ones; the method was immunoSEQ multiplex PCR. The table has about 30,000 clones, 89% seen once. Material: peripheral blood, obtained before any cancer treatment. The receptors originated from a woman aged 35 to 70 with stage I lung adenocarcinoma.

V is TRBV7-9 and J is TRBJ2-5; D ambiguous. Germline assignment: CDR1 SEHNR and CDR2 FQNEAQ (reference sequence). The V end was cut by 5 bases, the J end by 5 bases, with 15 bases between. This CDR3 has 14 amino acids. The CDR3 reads CASSLVNIPETQYF. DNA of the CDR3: TGTGCCAGCAGCCTAGTAAACATTCCGGAGACCCAGTACTTC. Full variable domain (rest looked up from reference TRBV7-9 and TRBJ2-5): DTGVSQNPRHKITKRGQNVTFRCDPISEHNRLYWYRQTLGQGPEFLTYFQNEAQLEKSRLLSDRFSAERPKGSFSTLEIQRTEQGDSAMYLCASSLVNIPETQYFGPGTRLLVL.

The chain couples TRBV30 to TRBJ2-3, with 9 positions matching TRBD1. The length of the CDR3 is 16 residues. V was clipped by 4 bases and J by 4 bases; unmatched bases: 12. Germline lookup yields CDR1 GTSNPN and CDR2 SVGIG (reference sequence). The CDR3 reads CAWTPSRDRVPDTQYF. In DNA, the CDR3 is TGTGCCTGGACCCCTTCGAGGGACAGGGTTCCAGATACGCAGTATTTT.

The CDR3 loop reads CASSLFSSASNEKLFF. The CDR3 bases are TGTGCCAGTAGTTTATTTTCCAGTGCTTCCAATGAAAAACTGTTTTTT. The chain carries TRBV19 and TRBJ1-4; D remains ambiguous. Germline V lookup: CDR1 LNHDA, CDR2 SQIVND (reference sequence). The germline V and J ends were trimmed by 5 bases and 5 bases, with 18 bases remaining between them. This CDR3 has 16 amino acids.

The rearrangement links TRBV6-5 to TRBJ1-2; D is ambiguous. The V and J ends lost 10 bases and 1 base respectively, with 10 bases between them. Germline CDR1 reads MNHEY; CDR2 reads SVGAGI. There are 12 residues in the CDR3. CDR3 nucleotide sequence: TGTGCCACCGCAGGAAGTAACTATGGCTACACCTTC. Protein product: CATAGSNYGYTF.

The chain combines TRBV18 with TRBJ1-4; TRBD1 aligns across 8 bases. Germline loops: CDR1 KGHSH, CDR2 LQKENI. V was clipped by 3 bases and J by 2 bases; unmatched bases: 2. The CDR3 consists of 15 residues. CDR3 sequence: CASSPQGATNEKLFF. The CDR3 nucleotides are TGTGCCAGCTCACCGCAGGGGGCGACTAATGAAAAACTGTTTTTT.

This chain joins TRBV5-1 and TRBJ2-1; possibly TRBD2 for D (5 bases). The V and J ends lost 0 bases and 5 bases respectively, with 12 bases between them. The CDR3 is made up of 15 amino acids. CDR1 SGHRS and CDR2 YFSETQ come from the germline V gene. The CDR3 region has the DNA TGCGCCAGCAGCTTGGACCCTACTAGGAACAATGAGCAGTTCTTC. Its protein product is CASSLDPTRNNEQFF.

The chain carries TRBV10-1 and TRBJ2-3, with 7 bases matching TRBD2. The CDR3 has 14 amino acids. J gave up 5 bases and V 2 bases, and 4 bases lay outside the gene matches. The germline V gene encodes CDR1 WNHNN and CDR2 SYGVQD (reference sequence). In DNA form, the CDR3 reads TGCGCCAGCAGTGAGCGGGGGGTCGGAGATACGCAGTATTTT. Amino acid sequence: CASSERGVGDTQYF.

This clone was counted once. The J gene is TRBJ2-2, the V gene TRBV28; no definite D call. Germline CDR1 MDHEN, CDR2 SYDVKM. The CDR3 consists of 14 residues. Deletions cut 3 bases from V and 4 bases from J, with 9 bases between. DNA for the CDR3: TGTGCCAGCAGTTTGGGTGTGGGCACCGGGGAGCTGTTTTTT. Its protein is CASSLGVGTGELFF. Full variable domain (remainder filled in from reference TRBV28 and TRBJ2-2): DVKVTQSSRYLVKRTGEKVFLECVQDMDHENMFWYRQDPGLGLRLIYFSYDVKMKEKGDIPEGYSVSREKKERFSLILESASTNQTSMYLCASSLGVGTGELFFGEGSRLTVL.

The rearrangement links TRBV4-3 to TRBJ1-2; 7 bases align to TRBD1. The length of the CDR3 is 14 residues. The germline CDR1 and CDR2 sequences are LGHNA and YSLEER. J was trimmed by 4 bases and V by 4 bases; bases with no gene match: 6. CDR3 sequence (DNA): TGCGCCAGCAGCCTAACCTCAGGGGGCTATGGCTACACCTTC. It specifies CASSLTSGGYGYTF.

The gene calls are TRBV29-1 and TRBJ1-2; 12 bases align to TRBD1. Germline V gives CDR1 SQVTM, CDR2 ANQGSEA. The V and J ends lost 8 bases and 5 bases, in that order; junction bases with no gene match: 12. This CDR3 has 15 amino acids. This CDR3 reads CSSVRWDRGQYGYTF. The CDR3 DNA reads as TGCAGCTCCGTACGGTGGGACAGGGGGCAGTATGGCTACACCTTC.

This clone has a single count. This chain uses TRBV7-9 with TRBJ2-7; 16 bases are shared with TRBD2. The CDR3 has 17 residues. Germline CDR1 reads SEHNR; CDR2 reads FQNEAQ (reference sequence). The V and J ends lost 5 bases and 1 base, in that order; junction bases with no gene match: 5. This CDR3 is CASSRSGLAGGSYEQYF. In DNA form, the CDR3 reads TGTGCCAGCAGCCGGTCGGGACTAGCGGGGGGGTCCTACGAGCAGTACTTC.

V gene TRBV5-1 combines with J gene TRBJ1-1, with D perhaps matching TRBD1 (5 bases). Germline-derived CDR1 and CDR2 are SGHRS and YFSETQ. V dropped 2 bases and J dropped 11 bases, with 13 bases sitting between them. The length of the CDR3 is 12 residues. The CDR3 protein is CASSFTGEGAFF. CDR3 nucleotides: TGCGCCAGCAGCTTCACAGGAGAAGGGGCTTTCTTT. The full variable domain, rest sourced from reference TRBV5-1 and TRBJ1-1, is KAGVTQTPRYLIKTRGQQVTLSCSPISGHRSVSWYQQTPGQGLQFLFEYFSETQRNKGNFPGRFSGRQFSNSRSEMNVSTLELGDSALYLCASSFTGEGAFFGQGTRLTVV.

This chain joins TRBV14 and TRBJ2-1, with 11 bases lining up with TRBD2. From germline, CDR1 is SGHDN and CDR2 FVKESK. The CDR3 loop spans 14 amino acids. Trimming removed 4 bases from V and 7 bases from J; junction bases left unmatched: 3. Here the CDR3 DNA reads TGTGCCAGCAGCCTTGGGACTAGCGGAAATGAGCAGTTCTTC. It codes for CASSLGTSGNEQFF.

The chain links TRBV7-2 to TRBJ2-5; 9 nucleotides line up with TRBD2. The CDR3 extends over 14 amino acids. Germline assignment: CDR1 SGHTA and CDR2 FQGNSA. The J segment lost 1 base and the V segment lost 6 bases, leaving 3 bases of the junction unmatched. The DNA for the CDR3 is TGTGCCAGCAGTAGAGCGGGGGGCCAAGAGACCCAGTACTTC. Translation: CASSRAGGQETQYF.

CDR3 DNA sequence: TGTGCCAGCAGCTATCAATCTGGGGCCAACGTCCTGACTTTC. Translating gives CASSYQSGANVLTF. V gene TRBV11-2 combines with J gene TRBJ2-6; D is unclear. CDR1 SGHAT and CDR2 FQNNGV come from the germline V gene. The ends were cut back, 4 bases at V and 1 base at J, with 5 bases in the middle. This CDR3 has 14 residues. Based on the CDR3 plus reference TRBV11-2 and TRBJ2-6, the full variable domain is EAGVAQSPRYKIIEKRQSVAFWCNPISGHATLYWYQQILGQGPKLLIQFQNNGVVDDSQLPKDRFSAERLKGVDSTLKIQPAKLEDSAVYLCASSYQSGANVLTFGAGSRLTVL.

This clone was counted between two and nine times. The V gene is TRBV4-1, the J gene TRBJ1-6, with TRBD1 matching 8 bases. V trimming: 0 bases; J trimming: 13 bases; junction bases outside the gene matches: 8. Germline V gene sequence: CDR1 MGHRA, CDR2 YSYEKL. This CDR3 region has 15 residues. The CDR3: CASSQERRQGSPLHF. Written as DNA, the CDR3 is TGCGCCAGCAGCCAAGAGAGGCGACAGGGGTCGCCCCTCCACTTT.

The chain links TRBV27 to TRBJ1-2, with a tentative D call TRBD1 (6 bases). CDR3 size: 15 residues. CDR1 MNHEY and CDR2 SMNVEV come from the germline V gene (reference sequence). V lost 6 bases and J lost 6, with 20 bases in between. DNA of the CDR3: TGTGCCAGCAGCCGAATGGGGGGCGCGGCGCATGGCTACACCTTC. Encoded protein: CASSRMGGAAHGYTF.

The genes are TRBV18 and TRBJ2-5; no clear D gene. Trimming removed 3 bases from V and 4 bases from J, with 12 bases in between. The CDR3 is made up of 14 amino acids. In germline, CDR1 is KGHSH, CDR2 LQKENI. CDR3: CASSPPQGRETQYF. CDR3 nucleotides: TGTGCCAGCTCACCCCCTCAAGGGCGAGAGACCCAGTACTTC. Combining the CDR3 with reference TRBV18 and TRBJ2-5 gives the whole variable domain NAGVMQNPRHLVRRRGQEARLRCSPMKGHSHVYWYRQLPEEGLKFMVYLQKENIIDESGMPKERFSAEFPKEGPSILRIQQVVRGDSAAYFCASSPPQGRETQYFGPGTRLLVL.

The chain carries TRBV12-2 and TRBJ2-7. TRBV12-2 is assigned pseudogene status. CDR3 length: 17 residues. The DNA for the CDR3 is TGTGCAAGTCGCTTAGCGATCTGGGCGGAACTCCTATACGAGCAGTACTTC. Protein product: CASRLAIWAELLYEQYF.

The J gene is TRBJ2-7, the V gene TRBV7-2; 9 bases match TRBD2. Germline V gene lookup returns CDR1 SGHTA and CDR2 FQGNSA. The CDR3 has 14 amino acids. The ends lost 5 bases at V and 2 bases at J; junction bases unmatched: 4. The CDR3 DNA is TGTGCCAGCAGCCCCGGCGGGGGGGCCTACGAGCAGTACTTC. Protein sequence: CASSPGGGAYEQYF.

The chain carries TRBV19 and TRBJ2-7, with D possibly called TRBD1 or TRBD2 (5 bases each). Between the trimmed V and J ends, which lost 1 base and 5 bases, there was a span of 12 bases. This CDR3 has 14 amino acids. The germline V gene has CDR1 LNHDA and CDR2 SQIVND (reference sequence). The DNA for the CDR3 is TGTGCCAGTAGTATAGGTCAGGGAGTCGACGAGCAGTACTTC. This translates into CASSIGQGVDEQYF. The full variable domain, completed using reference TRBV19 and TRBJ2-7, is DGGITQSPKYLFRKEGQNVTLSCEQNLNHDAMYWYRQDPGQGLRLIYYSQIVNDFQKGDIAEGYSVSREKKESFPLTVTSAQKNPTAFYLCASSIGQGVDEQYFGPGTRLTVT.

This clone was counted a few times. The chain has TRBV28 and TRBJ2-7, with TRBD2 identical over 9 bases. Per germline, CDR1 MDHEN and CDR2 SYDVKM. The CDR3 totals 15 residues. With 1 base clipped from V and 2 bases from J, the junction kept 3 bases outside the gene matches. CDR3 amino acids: CASSLSAGGTYEQYF. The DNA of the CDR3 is TGTGCCAGCAGTTTATCGGCGGGGGGGACCTACGAGCAGTACTTC.

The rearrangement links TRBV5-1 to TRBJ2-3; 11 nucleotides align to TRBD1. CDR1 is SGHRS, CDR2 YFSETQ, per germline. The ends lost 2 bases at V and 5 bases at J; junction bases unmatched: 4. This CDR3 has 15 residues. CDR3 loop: CASSLGQGAVDTQYF. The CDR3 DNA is TGCGCCAGCAGCTTAGGACAGGGGGCCGTAGATACGCAGTATTTT.

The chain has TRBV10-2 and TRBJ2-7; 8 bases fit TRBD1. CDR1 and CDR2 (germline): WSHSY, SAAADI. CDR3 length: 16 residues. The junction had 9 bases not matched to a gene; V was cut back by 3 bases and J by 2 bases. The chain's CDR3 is CASSDAGTGTTYEQYF. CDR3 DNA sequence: TGCGCCAGCAGTGATGCCGGGACAGGTACGACCTACGAGCAGTACTTC.

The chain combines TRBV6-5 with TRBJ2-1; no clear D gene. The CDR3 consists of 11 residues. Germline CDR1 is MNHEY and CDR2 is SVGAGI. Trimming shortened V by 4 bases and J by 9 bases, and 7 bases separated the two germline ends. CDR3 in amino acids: CASSSLAEQFF. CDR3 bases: TGTGCCAGCAGTTCACTGGCTGAGCAGTTCTTC.

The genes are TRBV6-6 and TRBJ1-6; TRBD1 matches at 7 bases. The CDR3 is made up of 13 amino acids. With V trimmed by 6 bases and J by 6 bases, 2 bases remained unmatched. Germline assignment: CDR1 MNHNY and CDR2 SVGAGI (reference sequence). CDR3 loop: CASRGQFNSPLHF. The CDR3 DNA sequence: TGTGCCAGCAGGGGACAGTTTAATTCACCCCTCCACTTT.